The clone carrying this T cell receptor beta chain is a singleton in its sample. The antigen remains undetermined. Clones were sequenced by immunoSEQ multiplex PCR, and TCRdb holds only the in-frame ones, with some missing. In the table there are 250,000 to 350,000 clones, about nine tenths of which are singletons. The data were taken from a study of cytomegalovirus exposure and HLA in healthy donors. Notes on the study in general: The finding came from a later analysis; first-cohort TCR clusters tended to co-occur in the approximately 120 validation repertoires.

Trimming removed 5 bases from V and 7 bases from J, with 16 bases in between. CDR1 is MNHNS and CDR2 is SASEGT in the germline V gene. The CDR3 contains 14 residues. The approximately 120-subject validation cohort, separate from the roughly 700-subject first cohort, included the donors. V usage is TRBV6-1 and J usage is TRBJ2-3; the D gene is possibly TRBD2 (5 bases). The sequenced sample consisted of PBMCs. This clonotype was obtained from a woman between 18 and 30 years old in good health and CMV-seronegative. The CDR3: CASSWDSASNTQYF. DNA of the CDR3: TGTGCCAGCAGTTGGGATAGCGCCTCAAATACGCAGTATTTT.